This TCR beta chain was observed in a study of T cells after yellow fever vaccination. Study-wide points: Detected again after the booster were most primary-vaccination clones, at 96% CD4 and 70% to 90% CD8.

The V segment lost 0 bases and the J segment 1 base; nucleotides outside the gene matches: 2. Germline V CDR1 and CDR2: KGHSH, LQKENI. The CDR3 sequence is 16 residues long. A single record per CDR3 protein comes from TCRdb applying MiXCR to the 5' RACE reads. The sample includes 60,000 to 85,000 distinct CDR3 sequences, approximately 7% seen only once; the top ten take 35%. Ten or more counts support this clonotype. Its antigen is currently unknown. The material was CD8+ T cells sorted from PBMCs, obtained 5 days after the first yellow fever vaccination. This rearrangement joins TRBV18 to TRBJ2-5; 10 bases are a match to TRBD2. The receptor was derived from a man aged 18 to 30 who received the YFV17D yellow fever vaccine. The CDR3 region is CASSPPSGGVQETQYF. CDR3 bases: TGTGCCAGCTCACCACCGAGCGGGGGGGTCCAAGAGACCCAGTACTTC.